The rows below give T cell receptor beta chains drawn from one sample of a study of blood T cell repertoires in COVID-19. Profiling relied on immunoSEQ multiplex PCR, and the TCRdb table lists in-frame clones only, not all of them. The top ten clones hold 1% to 1.5% of a sample with 310,000 or so clones, around 87% of them seen once. Material for sequencing was peripheral blood. These receptors were obtained from a man in his sixties or seventies with acute or convalescent COVID-19. CDR3s include the opening cysteine and the closing phenylalanine or tryptophan. The D gene is left open where the match is weak. The listing skips clone size in some rows; elsewhere it reads once, few, many or a size class.

D gene | J gene | V gene | clone size | CDR3 protein | CDR3 DNA
TRBD1 | TRBJ1-2 | TRBV6-2/TRBV6-3 | NA | CASSYSGTGYNYGYTF | TGTGCCAGCAGTTACTCCGGGACAGGGTATAACTATGGCTACACCTTC
NA | TRBJ1-5 | TRBV6-2/TRBV6-3 | NA | CASSRTVSNQPQHF | TGTGCCAGCAGTCGGACAGTCTCTAATCAGCCCCAGCATTTT
TRBD2 | TRBJ2-7 | TRBV6-5 | NA | CASRGTRASSYEQYF | TGTGCCAGCAGAGGGACTAGGGCCAGCTCCTACGAGCAGTACTTC
TRBD2 | TRBJ2-7 | TRBV9 | NA | CASSVDGTSSYEQYF | TGTGCCAGCAGCGTAGATGGGACTAGCTCCTACGAGCAGTACTTC
TRBD1 | TRBJ1-2 | TRBV4-1 | NA | CASSHDRGRERGYTF | TGCGCCAGCAGCCATGACAGGGGGCGAGAGCGCGGCTACACCTTC
NA | TRBJ2-1 | TRBV5-6 | NA | CASSLFGSSYNEQFF | TGTGCCAGCAGCTTGTTTGGGAGCTCCTACAATGAGCAGTTCTTC
TRBD2 | TRBJ2-1 | TRBV7-2 | NA | CASKRGGYNEQFF | TGTGCCAGCAAGCGGGGGGGGTACAATGAGCAGTTCTTC
NA | TRBJ1-6 | TRBV11-2 | NA | CASSLDRGYNSPLHF | TGTGCCAGCAGCTTAGATCGGGGGTATAATTCACCCCTCCACTTT
TRBD1 | TRBJ2-3 | TRBV27 | NA | CASSLKGAVDTQYF | TGTGCCAGCAGTTTAAAGGGGGCGGTGGATACGCAGTATTTT
TRBD1 | TRBJ1-1 | TRBV2 | NA | CASRGQRITEAFF | TGTGCCAGCAGGGGACAGCGGATTACTGAAGCTTTCTTT
NA | TRBJ2-2 | TRBV29-1 | NA | CSVRGAGTGELFF | TGCAGCGTTCGGGGGGCCGGCACCGGGGAGCTGTTTTTT
NA | TRBJ2-2 | TRBV7-9 | many | CASSSGWATGELFF | TGTGCCAGCAGCTCGGGGTGGGCGACCGGGGAGCTGTTTTTT
NA | TRBJ1-3 | TRBV5-1 | NA | CASSPLQGVSGNTIYF | TGCGCCAGCAGCCCTCTCCAGGGCGTCTCTGGAAACACCATATATTTT
NA | TRBJ1-6 | TRBV19 | NA | CASSITGRQSPLHF | TGTGCCAGTAGTATAACAGGGCGTCAATCACCCCTCCACTTT
TRBD1 | TRBJ1-4 | TRBV11-2 | NA | CASSPDRVGEKLFF | TGTGCCAGCAGCCCGGACAGGGTGGGTGAAAAACTGTTTTTT
NA | TRBJ1-1 | TRBV28 | NA | CASGRTAPYTEAFF | TGTGCCAGCGGAAGGACAGCACCATACACTGAAGCTTTCTTT
TRBD1 | TRBJ1-5 | TRBV2 | NA | CASRGQSNQPQHF | TGTGCCAGCAGGGGACAGTCGAATCAGCCCCAGCATTTT
NA | TRBJ2-7 | TRBV19 | few | CASSTTQGSYEQYF | TGTGCCAGTAGTACGACCCAGGGGTCCTACGAGCAGTACTTC
TRBD1 | TRBJ2-4 | TRBV5-4 | NA | CASSLTGGVSGDIQYF | TGTGCCAGCAGCCTGACAGGGGGTGTTAGTGGAGACATTCAGTACTTC
NA | TRBJ1-2 | TRBV27 | NA | CASSLFGGGSGYTF | TGTGCCAGCAGTTTGTTTGGGGGCGGGAGTGGCTACACCTTC